Shown below are 23 T cell receptor beta chains from a single sample sequenced in a study of shared clonotypes between healthy human individuals. Assay: immunoSEQ multiplex PCR; the TCRdb copy retains only in-frame clones and omits some. The sample consists of hundreds of thousands of clones, approximately 79% of them appearing once. The specimen sequenced was memory CD4+ T cells sorted from blood. Regarding subset: CD45RA-negative fraction. The receptors were gathered from a man aged 30-40 years in good health.

The gene calls are TRBV5-6 and TRBJ2-5, with D perhaps TRBD1 (7 bases). V gave up 1 base and J gave up 1 base, with 14 bases separating them. The CDR3 totals 16 residues. Germline loops: CDR1 SGHDT, CDR2 YYEEEE. The DNA for the CDR3 is TGTGCCAGCAGCTTGTGGGGGGACAGCTTCCAAGAGACCCAGTACTTC. It specifies CASSLWGDSFQETQYF.

This chain joins TRBV27 and TRBJ2-7; 7 bases line up with TRBD2. Trimming took 8 bases from V and 2 from J; bases not matched to a gene: 9. The CDR3 extends over 14 amino acids. The germline V gene has CDR1 MNHEY and CDR2 SMNVEV (reference sequence). The CDR3 DNA is TGTGCCAGCCTGACCGGGACTAAAACCTACGAGCAGTACTTC. Protein product: CASLTGTKTYEQYF.

This clone occurred a few times. J is TRBJ2-3 and V is TRBV2; the D gene is possibly TRBD1 (6 bases). Germline loops: CDR1 SNHLY, CDR2 FYNNEI. V lost 1 base and J 5 bases, leaving 13 bases between the germline ends. The length of the CDR3 is 15 residues. The CDR3 sequence: CASSEDQGPGDTQYF. Here the CDR3 DNA reads TGTGCCAGCAGTGAAGACCAGGGGCCCGGAGATACGCAGTATTTT.

The V and J genes are TRBV30 and TRBJ2-7; 7 bases fit TRBD2. V trimming: 2 bases; J trimming: 7 bases; junction bases outside the gene matches: 8. Germline CDR1 is GTSNPN and CDR2 is SVGIG (reference sequence). The CDR3 loop spans 13 amino acids. CDR3 sequence reads: CAWSMAGASEQYF. In DNA, the CDR3 is TGTGCCTGGAGTATGGCGGGAGCGAGTGAGCAGTACTTC.

This clone has a count of ten or more. The chain links TRBV5-4 to TRBJ2-2; 7 bases match TRBD1. The CDR3 is made up of 15 amino acids. The V gene's germline CDR1 is SGHNT and CDR2 YYREEE (reference sequence). Germline trimming cut 0 bases from V and 2 bases from J; bases unmatched to any gene: 1. In nucleotides, the CDR3 is TGTGCCAGCAGCTTGGGGGACAGAAACACCGGGGAGCTGTTTTTT. Protein sequence: CASSLGDRNTGELFF.

About this clone itself: The same CDR3 also results from other DNA sequences found in this sample. The gene calls are TRBV9 and TRBJ1-5, with D possibly matching TRBD1 (5 bases). CDR1 and CDR2 (germline): SGDLS, YYNGEE. The CDR3 extends over 15 amino acids. V was pared by 5 bases and J by 6 bases, with 18 bases between. This CDR3 reads CASSPDPTGTQPQHF. The CDR3 nucleotides are TGTGCCAGCAGTCCAGACCCGACTGGGACTCAGCCCCAGCATTTT.

The chain combines TRBV6-1 with TRBJ2-1; maybe TRBD2 (6 bases). Trimming took 4 bases from V and 8 from J, leaving 18 bases between them. Per germline, CDR1 MNHNS and CDR2 SASEGT. The CDR3 loop spans 15 amino acids. In DNA, the CDR3 is TGTGCCAGCAGTGGCCTTGGGCCGTGGGGGGATGAGCAGTTCTTC. Its translation: CASSGLGPWGDEQFF.

The CDR3 bases are TGTGCCAGCAGTTTTTTCGGGGGTTTCGGCACTGAAGCTTTCTTT. This translates into CASSFFGGFGTEAFF. This chain connects TRBV28 to TRBJ1-1, with a tentative D call TRBD1 (5 bases). Germline V gene data show CDR1 as MDHEN and CDR2 as SYDVKM. The V end was cut by 3 bases, the J end by 4 bases, with 15 bases between. There are 15 residues in the CDR3. Full variable domain (missing parts from reference TRBV28 and TRBJ1-1): DVKVTQSSRYLVKRTGEKVFLECVQDMDHENMFWYRQDPGLGLRLIYFSYDVKMKEKGDIPEGYSVSREKKERFSLILESASTNQTSMYLCASSFFGGFGTEAFFGQGTRLTVV.

This chain joins TRBV6-5 and TRBJ2-2, with a possible D match to TRBD1 (6 bases). The V gene's germline CDR1 is MNHEY and CDR2 SVGAGI. V was clipped by 5 bases and J by 3 bases, with 13 bases between them. The CDR3 length is 15 residues. The CDR3, as DNA: TGTGCCAGCAGTCCGGCAGGGGTGGACACCGGGGAGCTGTTTTTT. It translates to CASSPAGVDTGELFF.

CDR3 in DNA: TGTGCCAGCAGTTACGAGTTCAATGAGCAGTTCTTC. Amino acid sequence: CASSYEFNEQFF. The V gene is TRBV6-6, the J gene TRBJ2-1; D is undetermined. This CDR3 has 12 amino acids. Looked up from germline, CDR1 is MNHNY and CDR2 is SVGAGI (reference sequence). Trimming removed 2 bases at V and 6 bases at J, with 5 bases between.

The J gene is TRBJ1-1, the V gene TRBV4-1; the D is unclear. The CDR3 contains 15 residues. The germline V gene has CDR1 MGHRA and CDR2 YSYEKL. V lost 1 base, J lost 0 bases, and 9 bases lay in between. This chain's CDR3 is CASSQVYPMNTEAFF. The CDR3, as DNA: TGCGCCAGCAGCCAAGTATACCCGATGAACACTGAAGCTTTCTTT.

V usage is TRBV30 and J usage is TRBJ2-1; 14 positions agree with TRBD2. V was pared by 5 bases and J by 8 bases, with 11 bases of the junction left unmatched. Germline V gene lookup returns CDR1 GTSNPN and CDR2 SVGIG (reference sequence). The CDR3 has 16 amino acids. CDR3 nucleotides: TGTGCCTGGGGCCCTGGACTAGCGGGAGGTGACGATGAGCAGTTCTTC. Translation gives CAWGPGLAGGDDEQFF.

This chain joins TRBV10-2 and TRBJ2-3; D perhaps matches TRBD2 (5 bases). Trimming cost V 4 bases and J 0 bases, with 8 bases left between them. This CDR3 has 14 amino acids. Germline V gene sequence: CDR1 WSHSY, CDR2 SAAADI. CDR3 loop: CASSGQRSTDTQYF. DNA of the CDR3: TGCGCCAGCAGTGGGCAGCGGAGCACAGATACGCAGTATTTT.

The chain couples TRBV19 to TRBJ2-2; tentatively, D is TRBD1 (6 bases). The CDR3 runs 15 residues. Germline V lookup: CDR1 LNHDA, CDR2 SQIVND (reference sequence). V was shortened by 4 bases and J by 2 bases, with 11 bases between the two germline ends. The CDR3 DNA is TGTGCCAGTAGTACCCGGACAGACAACACCGGGGAGCTGTTTTTT. This encodes CASSTRTDNTGELFF.

Regarding this clone: The same CDR3 also results from other DNA sequences found in this sample. The V call is TRBV7-2, the J call TRBJ2-5; D not resolved. CDR1 is SGHTA and CDR2 is FQGNSA in the germline V gene. The CDR3 is made up of 12 amino acids. V was cut by 2 bases and J by 3 bases, with 4 bases left in between. The CDR3 nucleotides read TGTGCCAGCAGCTTAAACGAAGAGACCCAGTACTTC. This encodes CASSLNEETQYF.

This clone was seen at least ten times. The chain links TRBV11-2 to TRBJ2-7, with 7 bases that match TRBD2. CDR1 and CDR2 from the germline V gene are SGHAT and FQNNGV. The V and J ends lost 5 bases and 0 bases, in that order; junction bases with no gene match: 10. The CDR3 is 16 amino acids. CDR3 sequence (DNA): TGTGCCAGCAGCACCGCCCGGGGGGTTGGCTCCTACGAGCAGTACTTC. This sequence encodes CASSTARGVGSYEQYF.

This clone appeared a single time. CDR3 residues: CASCGRGNGEQFF. CDR3 DNA: TGTGCCAGCTGTGGCCGGGGGAACGGTGAGCAGTTCTTC. V is TRBV25-1 and J is TRBJ2-1, with a weak D call TRBD2 (6 bases). V was pared by 8 bases and J by 9 bases, with 17 bases between. CDR1 and CDR2 from the germline V gene are MGHDK and SYGVNS. The CDR3 runs to 13 residues.

The chain uses TRBV5-1 and TRBJ1-2, with TRBD1 identical over 8 bases. The CDR3 extends over 13 amino acids. CDR1 is SGHRS and CDR2 is YFSETQ in the germline V gene. Trimming removed 4 bases from V and 8 bases from J; junction bases left unmatched: 7. The CDR3 nucleotides read TGCGCCAGCAGCGATGACAGGGGCAGGGGCTACACCTTC. This gives the protein CASSDDRGRGYTF.

This clone is a singleton in its sample. The CDR3 loop is CASSARQGAYEQYF. As DNA, the CDR3 is TGTGCCAGCAGTGCCCGGCAGGGGGCCTACGAGCAGTACTTC. The V gene is TRBV25-1, the J gene TRBJ2-7; 7 bases fit TRBD1. The CDR3 consists of 14 residues. V gave up 4 bases and J gave up 2 bases; unmatched junction bases: 5. Germline V gene lookup returns CDR1 MGHDK and CDR2 SYGVNS.

The rearrangement joins TRBV7-8 to TRBJ1-3, with D tentatively TRBD1 (5 bases). Per the germline V gene, CDR1 is SGHVS and CDR2 is FQNEAQ. Trimming cost V 0 bases and J 4 bases, with 10 bases left between them. The CDR3 totals 15 residues. CDR3 DNA sequence: TGTGCCAGCAGCTTAGCAGGGGTTGGGGGAAACACCATATATTTT. Translated: CASSLAGVGGNTIYF.

The CDR3 DNA reads as TGCGCCAGCAGCTTGACTAGCGGGAGCATCTACAATGAGCAGTTCTTC. Translating it yields CASSLTSGSIYNEQFF. This chain uses TRBV5-1 with TRBJ2-1; 11 bases map to TRBD2. Germline lookup yields CDR1 SGHRS and CDR2 YFSETQ. V lost 1 base and J lost 3; bases outside the gene matches: 3. The CDR3 runs to 16 residues. Looking up the rest from reference TRBV5-1 and TRBJ2-1 gives the full variable domain: KAGVTQTPRYLIKTRGQQVTLSCSPISGHRSVSWYQQTPGQGLQFLFEYFSETQRNKGNFPGRFSGRQFSNSRSEMNVSTLELGDSALYLCASSLTSGSIYNEQFFGPGTRLTVL.

V gene TRBV29-1 combines with J gene TRBJ2-1, with 8 bases identical to TRBD2. J was trimmed by 3 bases and V by 3 bases; bases with no gene match: 1. The CDR3 contains 13 residues. Germline V gene sequence: CDR1 SQVTM, CDR2 ANQGSEA. The CDR3 reads CSVETSVYNEQFF. CDR3 bases: TGCAGCGTTGAGACTAGCGTCTACAATGAGCAGTTCTTC.

The chain joins TRBV5-4 to TRBJ2-1, with D hard to call. The CDR3 has 14 residues. CDR1 SGHNT and CDR2 YYREEE come from the germline V gene (reference sequence). Trimming took 4 bases from V and 5 from J, leaving 13 bases between them. CDR3: CASSRLITNNEQFF. In DNA, the CDR3 is TGTGCCAGCAGCCGCCTTATTACCAACAATGAGCAGTTCTTC. Based on the CDR3 plus reference TRBV5-4 and TRBJ2-1, the full variable domain is ETGVTQSPTHLIKTRGQQVTLRCSSQSGHNTVSWYQQALGQGPQFIFQYYREEENGRGNFPPRFSGLQFPNYSSELNVNALELDDSALYLCASSRLITNNEQFFGPGTRLTVL.